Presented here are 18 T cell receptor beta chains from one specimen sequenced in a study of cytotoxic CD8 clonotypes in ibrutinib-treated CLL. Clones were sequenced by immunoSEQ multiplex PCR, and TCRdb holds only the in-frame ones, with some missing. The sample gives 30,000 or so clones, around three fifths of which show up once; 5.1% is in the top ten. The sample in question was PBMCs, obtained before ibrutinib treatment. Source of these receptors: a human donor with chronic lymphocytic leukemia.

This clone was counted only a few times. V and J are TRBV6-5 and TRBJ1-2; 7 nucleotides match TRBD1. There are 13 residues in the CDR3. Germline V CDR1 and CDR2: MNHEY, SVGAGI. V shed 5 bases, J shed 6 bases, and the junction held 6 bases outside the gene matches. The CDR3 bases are TGTGCCAGCAGTAAGACAGGGATGGATGGCTACACCTTC. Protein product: CASSKTGMDGYTF.

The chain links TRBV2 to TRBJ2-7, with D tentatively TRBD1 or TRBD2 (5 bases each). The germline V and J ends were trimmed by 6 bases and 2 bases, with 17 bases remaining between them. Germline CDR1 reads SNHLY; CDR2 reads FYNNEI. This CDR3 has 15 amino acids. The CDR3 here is CASRLGTEGTYEQYF. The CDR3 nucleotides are TGTGCCAGCAGATTGGGGACGGAAGGAACCTACGAGCAGTACTTC.

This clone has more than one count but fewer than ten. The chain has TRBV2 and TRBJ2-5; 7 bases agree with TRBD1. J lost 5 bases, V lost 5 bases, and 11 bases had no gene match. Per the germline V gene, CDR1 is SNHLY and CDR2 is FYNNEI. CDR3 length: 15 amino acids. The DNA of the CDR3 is TGTGCCAGCAGTAATAACAGGGGTCTTACGGAGACCCAGTACTTC. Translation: CASSNNRGLTETQYF.

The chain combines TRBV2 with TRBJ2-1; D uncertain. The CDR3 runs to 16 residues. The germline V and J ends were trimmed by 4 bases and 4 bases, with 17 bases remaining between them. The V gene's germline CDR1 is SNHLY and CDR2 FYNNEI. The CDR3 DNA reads TGTGCCAGCAGTGCGGGCGGTACCCTCTTGTACAATGAGCAGTTCTTC. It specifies CASSAGGTLLYNEQFF. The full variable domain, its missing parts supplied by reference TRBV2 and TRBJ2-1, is EPEVTQTPSHQVTQMGQEVILRCVPISNHLYFYWYRQILGQKVEFLVSFYNNEISEKSEIFDDQFSVERPDGSNFTLKIRSTKLEDSAMYFCASSAGGTLLYNEQFFGPGTRLTVL.

For the CDR3, the DNA is TGCAGCGTTGACACGGGTTGGCATGAGCAGTTCTTC. The encoded protein is CSVDTGWHEQFF. This rearrangement joins TRBV29-1 to TRBJ2-1; D gene unclear. V was clipped by 3 bases and J by 8 bases, with 11 bases between them. This CDR3 region has 12 residues. CDR1 and CDR2 (germline): SQVTM, ANQGSEA.

CDR3 sequence: CASSKRTGIEQYF. In nucleotides, the CDR3 is TGTGCCAGCAGCAAACGGACGGGTATCGAGCAGTACTTC. V is TRBV9 and J is TRBJ2-7; D gene unclear. The CDR3 is made up of 13 amino acids. Deletions cut 4 bases from V and 6 bases from J, with 14 bases between. In germline, CDR1 is SGDLS, CDR2 YYNGEE.

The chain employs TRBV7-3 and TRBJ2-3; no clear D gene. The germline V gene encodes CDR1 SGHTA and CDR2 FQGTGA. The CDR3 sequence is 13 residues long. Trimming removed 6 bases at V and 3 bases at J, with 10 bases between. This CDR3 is CASSRLGTDTQYF. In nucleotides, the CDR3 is TGTGCCAGCAGTCGATTGGGGACAGATACGCAGTATTTT. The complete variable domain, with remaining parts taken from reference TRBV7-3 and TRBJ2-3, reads GAGVSQTPSNKVTEKGKYVELRCDPISGHTALYWYRQSLGQGPEFLIYFQGTGAADDSGLPNDRFFAVRPEGSVSTLKIQRTERGDSAVYLCASSRLGTDTQYFGPGTRLTVL.

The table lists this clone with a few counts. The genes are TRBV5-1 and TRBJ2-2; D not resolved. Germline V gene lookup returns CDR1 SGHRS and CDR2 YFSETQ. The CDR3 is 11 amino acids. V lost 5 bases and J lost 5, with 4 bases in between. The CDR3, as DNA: TGCGCCAGCAGGGTAACCGGGGAGCTGTTTTTT. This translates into CASRVTGELFF.

The CDR3: CAWSVQGQARPIYGYTF. CDR3 DNA sequence: TGTGCCTGGAGTGTACAAGGACAGGCGCGGCCTATATATGGCTACACCTTC. The chain joins TRBV30 to TRBJ1-2, with TRBD1 identical over 7 bases. Germline CDR1 reads GTSNPN; CDR2 reads SVGIG (reference sequence). The CDR3 runs 17 residues. Unmatched junction bases numbered 15, after V lost 0 bases and J lost 5 bases.

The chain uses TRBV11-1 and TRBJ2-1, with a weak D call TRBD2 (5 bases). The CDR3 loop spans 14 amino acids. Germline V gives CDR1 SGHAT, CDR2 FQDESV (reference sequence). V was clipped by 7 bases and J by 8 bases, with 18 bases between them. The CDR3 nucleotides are TGTGCCAGCACCCCACGTAGGCGGGTGGATGAGCAGTTCTTC. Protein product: CASTPRRRVDEQFF.

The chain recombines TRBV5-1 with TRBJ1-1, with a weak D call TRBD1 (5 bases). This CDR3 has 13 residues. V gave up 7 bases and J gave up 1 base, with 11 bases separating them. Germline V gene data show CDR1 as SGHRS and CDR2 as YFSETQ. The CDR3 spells CASRRVKNTEAFF. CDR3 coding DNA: TGCGCCAGCCGCAGGGTCAAGAACACTGAAGCTTTCTTT.

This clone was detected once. CDR3 DNA sequence: TGTGCCACCAGAGGGACAGGGGGCTACGAGCAGTACTTC. Amino acids: CATRGTGGYEQYF. This chain links TRBV15 with TRBJ2-7; 11 nucleotides match TRBD1. Unmatched junction bases numbered 1, after V lost 6 bases and J lost 3 bases. The CDR3 runs to 13 residues. Germline V gene lookup returns CDR1 LNHNV and CDR2 YYDKDF (reference sequence).

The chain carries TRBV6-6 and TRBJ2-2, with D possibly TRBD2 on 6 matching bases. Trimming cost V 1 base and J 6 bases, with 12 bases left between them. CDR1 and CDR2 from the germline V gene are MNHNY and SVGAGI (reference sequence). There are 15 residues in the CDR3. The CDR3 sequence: CASSYLGSGSGELFF. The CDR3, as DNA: TGTGCCAGCAGTTACTTAGGAAGCGGGTCCGGGGAGCTGTTTTTT.

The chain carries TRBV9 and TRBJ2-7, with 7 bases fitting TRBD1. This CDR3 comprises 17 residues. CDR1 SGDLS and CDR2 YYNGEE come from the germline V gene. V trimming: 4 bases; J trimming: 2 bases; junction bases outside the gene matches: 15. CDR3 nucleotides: TGTGCCAGCAGCCCTCAGTGGTCACAGGGGCGGACCTACGAGCAGTACTTC. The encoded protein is CASSPQWSQGRTYEQYF.

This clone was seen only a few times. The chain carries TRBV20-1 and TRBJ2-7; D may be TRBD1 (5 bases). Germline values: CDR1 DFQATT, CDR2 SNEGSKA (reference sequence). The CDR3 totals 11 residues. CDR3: CSFGAVDEQYF. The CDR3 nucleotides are TGCTCTTTTGGGGCAGTAGACGAGCAGTACTTC.

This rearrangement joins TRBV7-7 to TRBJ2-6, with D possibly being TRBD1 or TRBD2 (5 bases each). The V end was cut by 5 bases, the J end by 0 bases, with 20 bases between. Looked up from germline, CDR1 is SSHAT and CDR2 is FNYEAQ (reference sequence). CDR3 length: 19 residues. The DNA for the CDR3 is TGTGCCAGCAGCACTGAAGCCGGGACGGCGAACTCTGGGGCCAACGTCCTGACTTTC. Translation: CASSTEAGTANSGANVLTF.

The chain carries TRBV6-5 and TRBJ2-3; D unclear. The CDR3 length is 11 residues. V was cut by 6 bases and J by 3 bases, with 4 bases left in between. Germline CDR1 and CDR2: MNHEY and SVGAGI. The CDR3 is CASSQTDTQYF. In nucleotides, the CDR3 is TGTGCCAGCAGCCAAACAGATACGCAGTATTTT.

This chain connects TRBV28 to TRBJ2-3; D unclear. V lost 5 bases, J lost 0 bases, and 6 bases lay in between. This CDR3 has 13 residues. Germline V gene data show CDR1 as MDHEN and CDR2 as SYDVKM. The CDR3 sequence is CASSPPSTDTQYF. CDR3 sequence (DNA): TGTGCCAGCAGTCCTCCTAGCACAGATACGCAGTATTTT.